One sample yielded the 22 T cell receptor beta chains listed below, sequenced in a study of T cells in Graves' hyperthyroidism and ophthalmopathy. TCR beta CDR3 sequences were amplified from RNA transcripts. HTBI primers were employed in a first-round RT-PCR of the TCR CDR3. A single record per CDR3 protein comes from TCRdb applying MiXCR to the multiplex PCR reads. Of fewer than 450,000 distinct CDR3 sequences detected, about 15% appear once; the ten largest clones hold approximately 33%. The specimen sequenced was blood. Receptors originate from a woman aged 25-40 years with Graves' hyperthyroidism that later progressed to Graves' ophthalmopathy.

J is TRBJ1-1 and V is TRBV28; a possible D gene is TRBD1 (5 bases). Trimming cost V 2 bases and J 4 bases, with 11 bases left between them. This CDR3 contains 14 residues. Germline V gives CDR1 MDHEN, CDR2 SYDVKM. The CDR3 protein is CASSLGGWSTEAFF. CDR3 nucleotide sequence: TGTGCCAGCAGTTTAGGGGGTTGGAGCACTGAAGCTTTCTTT.

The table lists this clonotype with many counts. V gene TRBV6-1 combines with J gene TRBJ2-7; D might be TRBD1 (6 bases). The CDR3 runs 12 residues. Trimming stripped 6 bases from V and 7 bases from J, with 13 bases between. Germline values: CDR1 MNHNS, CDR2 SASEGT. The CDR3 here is CASRVFRGEQYF. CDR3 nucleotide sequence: TGTGCCAGCAGGGTATTCAGGGGAGAGCAGTACTTC.

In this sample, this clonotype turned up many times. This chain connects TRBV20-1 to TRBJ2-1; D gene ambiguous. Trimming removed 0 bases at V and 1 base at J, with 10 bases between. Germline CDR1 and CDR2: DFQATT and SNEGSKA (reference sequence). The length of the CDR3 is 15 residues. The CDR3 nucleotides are TGCAGTGCTAGAGATCCGGCGGAGTCCTACAATGAGCAGTTCTTC. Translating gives CSARDPAESYNEQFF.

This CDR3 reads CASSSLGTGELFF. The CDR3 DNA sequence: TGTGCCAGCAGTTCCCTTGGGACCGGGGAGCTGTTTTTT. The chain carries TRBV27 and TRBJ2-2; D gene uncertain. V dropped 4 bases and J dropped 5 bases, with 8 bases sitting between them. This CDR3 region has 13 residues. CDR1 MNHEY and CDR2 SMNVEV come from the germline V gene (reference sequence).

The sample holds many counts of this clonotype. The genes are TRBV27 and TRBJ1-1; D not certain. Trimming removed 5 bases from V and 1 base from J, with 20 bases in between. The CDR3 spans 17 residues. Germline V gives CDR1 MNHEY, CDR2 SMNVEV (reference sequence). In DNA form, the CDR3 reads TGTGCCAGCAGTCAGTTCCCGCATTCAGACGGGAACACTGAAGCTTTCTTT. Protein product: CASSQFPHSDGNTEAFF.

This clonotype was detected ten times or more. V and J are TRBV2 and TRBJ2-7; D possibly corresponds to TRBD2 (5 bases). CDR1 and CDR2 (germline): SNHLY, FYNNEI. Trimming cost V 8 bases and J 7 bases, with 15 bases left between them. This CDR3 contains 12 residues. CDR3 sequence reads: CASAARGWEQYF. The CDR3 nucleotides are TGTGCCAGCGCCGCCCGGGGTTGGGAGCAGTACTTC.

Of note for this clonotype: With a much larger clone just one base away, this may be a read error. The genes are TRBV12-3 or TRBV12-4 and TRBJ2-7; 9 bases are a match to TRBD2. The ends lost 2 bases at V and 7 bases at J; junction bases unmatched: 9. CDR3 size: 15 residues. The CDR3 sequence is CASSLIQRLAGEQYF. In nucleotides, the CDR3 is TGTGCCAGCAGTTTAATTCAGAGGCTAGCGGGAGAGCAGTACTTC.

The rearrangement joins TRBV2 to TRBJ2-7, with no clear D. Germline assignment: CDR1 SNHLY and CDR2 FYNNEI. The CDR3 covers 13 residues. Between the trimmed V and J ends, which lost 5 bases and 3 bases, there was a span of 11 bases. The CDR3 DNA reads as TGTGCCAGCAGTAAGGCTCTGAACTACGAGCAGTACTTC. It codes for CASSKALNYEQYF.

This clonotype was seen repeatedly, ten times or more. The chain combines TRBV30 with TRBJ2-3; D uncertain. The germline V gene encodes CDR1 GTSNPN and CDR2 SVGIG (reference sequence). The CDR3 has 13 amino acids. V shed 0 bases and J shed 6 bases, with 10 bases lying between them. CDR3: CAWSVMGSDTQYF. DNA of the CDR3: TGTGCCTGGAGTGTAATGGGCAGCGATACGCAGTATTTT. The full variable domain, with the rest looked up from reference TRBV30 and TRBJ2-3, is SQTIHQWPATLVQPVGSPLSLECTVEGTSNPNLYWYRQAAGRGLQLLFYSVGIGQISSEVPQNLSASRPQDRQFILSSKKLLLSDSGFYLCAWSVMGSDTQYFGPGTRLTVL.

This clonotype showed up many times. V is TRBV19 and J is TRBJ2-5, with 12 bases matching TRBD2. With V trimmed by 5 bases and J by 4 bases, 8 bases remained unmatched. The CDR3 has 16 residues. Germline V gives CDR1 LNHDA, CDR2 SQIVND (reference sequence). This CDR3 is CASSLHPGLAGETQYF. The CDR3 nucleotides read TGTGCCAGTAGTCTACACCCGGGACTAGCGGGAGAGACCCAGTACTTC.

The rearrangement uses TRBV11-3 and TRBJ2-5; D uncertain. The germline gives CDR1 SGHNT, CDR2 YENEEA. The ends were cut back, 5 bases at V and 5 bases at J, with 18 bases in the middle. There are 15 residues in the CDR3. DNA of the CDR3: TGTGCCAGCAGCGAGCAGAGGTGGGGTATTGAGACCCAGTACTTC. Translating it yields CASSEQRWGIETQYF. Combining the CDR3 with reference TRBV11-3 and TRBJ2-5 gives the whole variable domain EAGVVQSPRYKIIEKKQPVAFWCNPISGHNTLYWYLQNLGQGPELLIRYENEEAVDDSQLPKDRFSAERLKGVDSTLKIQPAELGDSAVYLCASSEQRWGIETQYFGPGTRLLVL.

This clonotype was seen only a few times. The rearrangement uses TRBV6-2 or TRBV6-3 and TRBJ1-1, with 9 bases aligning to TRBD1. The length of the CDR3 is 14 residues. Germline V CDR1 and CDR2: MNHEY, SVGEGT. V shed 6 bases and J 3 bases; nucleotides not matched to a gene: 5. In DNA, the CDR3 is TGTGCCAGCAGACGACAGGGGGTTGACACTGAAGCTTTCTTT. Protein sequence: CASRRQGVDTEAFF.

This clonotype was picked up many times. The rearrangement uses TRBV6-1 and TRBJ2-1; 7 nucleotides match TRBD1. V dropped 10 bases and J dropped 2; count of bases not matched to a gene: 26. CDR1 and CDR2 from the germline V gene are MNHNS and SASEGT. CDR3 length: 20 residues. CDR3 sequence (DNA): TGTGCCACCGGACCCCCTCATTCGGGACAGAATCTCCAAACCTACAATGAGCAGTTCTTC. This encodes CATGPPHSGQNLQTYNEQFF.

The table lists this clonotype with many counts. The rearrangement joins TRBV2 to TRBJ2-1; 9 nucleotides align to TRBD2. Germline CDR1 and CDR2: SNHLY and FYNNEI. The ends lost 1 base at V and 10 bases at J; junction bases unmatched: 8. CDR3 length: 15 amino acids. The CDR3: CASSEGLLAGREQFF. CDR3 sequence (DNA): TGTGCCAGCAGTGAAGGTTTACTAGCGGGCAGGGAGCAGTTCTTC.

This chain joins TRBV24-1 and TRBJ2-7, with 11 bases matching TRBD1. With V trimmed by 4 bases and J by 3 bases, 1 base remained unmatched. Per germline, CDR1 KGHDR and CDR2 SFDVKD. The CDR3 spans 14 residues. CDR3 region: CATSDGTGGYEQYF. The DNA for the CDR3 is TGTGCCACCAGTGACGGGACAGGGGGCTACGAGCAGTACTTC.

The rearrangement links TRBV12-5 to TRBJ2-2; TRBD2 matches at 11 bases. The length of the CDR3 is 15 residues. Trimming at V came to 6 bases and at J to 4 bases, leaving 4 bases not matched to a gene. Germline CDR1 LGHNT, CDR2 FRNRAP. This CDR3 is CASGAGLAGTGELFF. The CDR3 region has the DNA TGTGCTAGTGGGGCCGGACTAGCGGGCACCGGGGAGCTGTTTTTT.

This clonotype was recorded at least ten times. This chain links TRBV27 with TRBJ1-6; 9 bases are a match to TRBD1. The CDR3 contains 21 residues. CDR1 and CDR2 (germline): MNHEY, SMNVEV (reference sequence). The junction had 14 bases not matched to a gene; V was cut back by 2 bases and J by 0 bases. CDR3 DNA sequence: TGTGCCAGCAGTTTAGTGGACAGGGGAGGTAGTTACGACTCCTATAATTCACCCCTCCACTTT. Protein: CASSLVDRGGSYDSYNSPLHF.

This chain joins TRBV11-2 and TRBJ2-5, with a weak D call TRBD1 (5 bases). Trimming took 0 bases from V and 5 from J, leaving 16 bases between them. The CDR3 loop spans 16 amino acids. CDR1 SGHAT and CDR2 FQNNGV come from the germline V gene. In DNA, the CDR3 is TGTGCCAGCAGCTTAGAGTCGCAGGGAAAGTGGGAGACCCAGTACTTC. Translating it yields CASSLESQGKWETQYF.

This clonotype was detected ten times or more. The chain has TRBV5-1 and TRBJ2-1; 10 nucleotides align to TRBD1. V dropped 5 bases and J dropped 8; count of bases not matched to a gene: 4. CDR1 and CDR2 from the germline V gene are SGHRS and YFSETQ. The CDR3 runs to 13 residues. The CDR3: CASRKTGGDEQFF. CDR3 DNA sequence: TGCGCCAGCAGGAAGACAGGGGGCGATGAGCAGTTCTTC.

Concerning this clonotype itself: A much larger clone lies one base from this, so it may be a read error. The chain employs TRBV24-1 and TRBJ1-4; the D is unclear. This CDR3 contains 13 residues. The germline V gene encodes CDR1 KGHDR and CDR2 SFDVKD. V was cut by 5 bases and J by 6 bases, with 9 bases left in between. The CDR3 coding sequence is TGTGCCACCAGTGGGCAGATGGATGAAAAACTGTTTTTT. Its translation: CATSGQMDEKLFF.

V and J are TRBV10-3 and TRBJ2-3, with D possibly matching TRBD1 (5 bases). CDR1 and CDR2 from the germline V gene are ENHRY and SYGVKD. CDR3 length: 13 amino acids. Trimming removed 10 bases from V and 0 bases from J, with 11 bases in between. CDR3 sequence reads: CATRGPSTDTQYF. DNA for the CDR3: TGTGCCACTAGGGGTCCTAGCACAGATACGCAGTATTTT.

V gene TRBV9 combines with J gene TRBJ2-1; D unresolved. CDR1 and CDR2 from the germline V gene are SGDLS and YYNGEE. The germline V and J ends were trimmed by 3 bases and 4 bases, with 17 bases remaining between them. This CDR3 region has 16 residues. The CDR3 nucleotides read TGTGCCAGCAGCGACGTAAGTGGGTCGGAATACAATGAGCAGTTCTTC. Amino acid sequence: CASSDVSGSEYNEQFF.